This entry describes one T cell receptor beta chain. Its antigen is unidentified. Other nucleotide sequences from this sample produce the same CDR3. CDR1 is WNHNN and CDR2 is SYGVQD in the germline V gene (reference sequence). Trimming removed 0 bases at V and 7 bases at J, with 7 bases between. The CDR3 runs to 14 residues. The method was immunoSEQ multiplex PCR; TCRdb's version includes in-frame clones alone and lacks a portion of them. This sample has roughly 2.4 million clones; under 97% occur once, and the top ten carry over 0.1%. The entry originates in a study of shared clonotypes between healthy human individuals. General study results and limits: In a handful of donors, about 5% of naive CD4 clonotypes appeared in common. Since donors were few, the genetic and exposure-history diversity represented was limited. Generally, naive subsets (rather than memory subsets) showed larger estimated richness. Sampling covered blood only; tissue repertoires likely differ.

Material for sequencing was naive CD4+ T cells sorted from blood. The subset: CD45RA+ positively selected. The chain carries TRBV10-1 and TRBJ1-6, with D perhaps TRBD1 (5 bases). This receptor was obtained from a man between 18 and 35 years old in good health. The CDR3 nucleotides read TGCGCCAGCAGTGAGTCAAGGGGCAATTCACCCCTCCACTTT. It is translated as CASSESRGNSPLHF.